The 26 T cell receptor beta chains in this list originate from one sample, sequenced in a study of blood T cell repertoires in COVID-19. The repertoire was sequenced with immunoSEQ multiplex PCR; TCRdb's copy has only in-frame clones and lacks some. The table has approximately 290,000 clones, roughly 84% seen once; the top ten hold about 1%. The sequencing input was peripheral blood. The origin of the receptors is a human donor with COVID-19, enrolled during active disease. The donor label of this sample is uncertain.

The genes are TRBV6-5 and TRBJ2-1, with a weak D call TRBD2 (7 bases). This CDR3 has 13 residues. Germline V gene data show CDR1 as MNHEY and CDR2 as SVGAGI. CDR3 sequence: CATRGDTYNEQFF. CDR3 DNA sequence: TGTGCTACCCGGGGGGACACCTACAATGAGCAGTTCTTC.

This sequence joins TRBV7-8 and TRBJ1-5; perhaps TRBD1 as D (6 bases). V was cut by 4 bases and J by 3 bases, with 16 bases left in between. Germline assignment: CDR1 SGHVS and CDR2 FQNEAQ. The CDR3 length is 16 residues. Written as DNA, the CDR3 is TGTGCCAGCAGCTACCTACGGGGGGGCTTCAATCAGCCCCAGCATTTT. Translating it yields CASSYLRGGFNQPQHF.

V and J are TRBV3-1 (or the pseudogene TRBV3-2) and TRBJ1-5; D unclear. Germline V gene sequence: CDR1 LGHDT, CDR2 YNNKEL (reference sequence). Trimming shortened V by 1 base and J by 4 bases, and 8 bases separated the two germline ends. CDR3 length: 14 residues. This CDR3 reads CASSQGAGNQPQHF. CDR3 coding DNA: TGTGCCAGCAGCCAAGGGGCGGGGAATCAGCCCCAGCATTTT.

This clone was seen just once. This sequence joins TRBV11-2 and TRBJ2-5; possibly TRBD1 for D (5 bases). The germline V gene encodes CDR1 SGHAT and CDR2 FQNNGV. The length of the CDR3 is 14 residues. Trimming removed 1 base at V and 1 base at J, with 7 bases between. The CDR3 coding sequence is TGTGCCAGCAGCTTAGCAGACAGCCAAGAGACCCAGTACTTC. Translation: CASSLADSQETQYF.

This clone showed up just a few times. The gene calls are TRBV7-9 and TRBJ1-1, with D tentatively TRBD1 (5 bases). The CDR3 has 13 residues. Trimming pared 4 bases from V and 4 bases from J, leaving 10 bases between. CDR1 is SEHNR, CDR2 FQNEAQ, per germline (reference sequence). CDR3 coding DNA: TGTGCCAGCAGCTCAACAGGACCCACTGAAGCTTTCTTT. It translates to CASSSTGPTEAFF.

V is TRBV27 and J is TRBJ1-2; 8 bases are shared with TRBD1. CDR1 and CDR2 from the germline V gene are MNHEY and SMNVEV (reference sequence). CDR3 length equals 17 residues. J was trimmed by 3 bases and V by 5 bases; bases with no gene match: 14. CDR3: CASSLSGTGYSYYGYTF. In nucleotides, the CDR3 is TGTGCCAGCAGTCTCTCCGGGACAGGTTATTCGTACTATGGCTACACCTTC.

This rearrangement joins TRBV6-5 to TRBJ1-1; D unclear. The CDR3 covers 12 residues. Trimming left V 2 bases short and J 11 bases short, with 12 bases between. Germline-derived CDR1 and CDR2 are MNHEY and SVGAGI. CDR3 residues: CASSYEVGEAFF. In DNA form, the CDR3 reads TGTGCCAGCAGTTACGAAGTCGGGGAGGCTTTCTTT.

The chain joins TRBV28 to TRBJ1-1, with D possibly matching TRBD1 (6 bases). Trimming took off 7 bases at V and 3 bases at J, with 15 bases between the two ends. Per germline, CDR1 MDHEN and CDR2 SYDVKM. CDR3 length: 14 residues. The CDR3 DNA reads as TGTGCCAGCACCCAGGGGTTCGGGGACACTGAAGCTTTCTTT. This codes for CASTQGFGDTEAFF.

The chain uses TRBV28 and TRBJ2-7; weak D call: TRBD1 (5 bases). There are 13 residues in the CDR3. Trimming removed 10 bases at V and 3 bases at J, with 16 bases between. CDR1 and CDR2 (germline): MDHEN, SYDVKM. The CDR3 loop reads CATCLRQFYEQYF. The CDR3 bases are TGTGCCACCTGCCTCCGACAGTTCTACGAGCAGTACTTC.

V usage is TRBV5-1 and J usage is TRBJ2-3, with TRBD2 as a possible D gene (5 bases). There are 16 residues in the CDR3. Trimming left V 0 bases short and J 1 base short, with 12 bases between. CDR1 SGHRS and CDR2 YFSETQ come from the germline V gene. CDR3 region: CASSLDERAGTDTQYF. Here the CDR3 DNA reads TGCGCCAGCAGCTTGGACGAGAGGGCCGGCACAGATACGCAGTATTTT.

The genes are TRBV4-3 and TRBJ2-7; D uncertain. Trimming left V 0 bases short and J 4 bases short, with 13 bases between. The germline CDR1 and CDR2 sequences are LGHNA and YSLEER. The CDR3 is 15 amino acids. CDR3 sequence (DNA): TGCGCCAGCAGCCAAGAGTCGATCCCCAGGTACGAGCAGTACTTC. Translating it yields CASSQESIPRYEQYF.

This chain joins TRBV29-1 and TRBJ2-3, with 9 bases that match TRBD1. The CDR3 runs to 17 residues. Germline CDR1 reads SQVTM; CDR2 reads ANQGSEA. The J segment lost 4 bases and the V segment lost 7 bases, leaving 18 bases of the junction unmatched. The CDR3 spells CSANDLDRGLPSDTQYF. In DNA, the CDR3 is TGCAGCGCCAACGACCTGGACAGGGGCCTACCGTCAGATACGCAGTATTTT.

The CDR3 sequence is CASSLVGSFSNQPQHF. The CDR3 nucleotides read TGTGCCAGCAGCTTAGTGGGCAGTTTTAGCAATCAGCCCCAGCATTTT. This chain joins TRBV7-2 and TRBJ1-5; unclear D gene. Trimming removed 1 base at V and 0 bases at J, with 10 bases between. Germline lookup yields CDR1 SGHTA and CDR2 FQGNSA. The CDR3 has 16 residues. The complete variable domain, with remaining parts taken from reference TRBV7-2 and TRBJ1-5, reads GAGVSQSPSNKVTEKGKDVELRCDPISGHTALYWYRQSLGQGLEFLIYFQGNSAPDKSGLPSDRFSAERTGGSVSTLTIQRTQQEDSAVYLCASSLVGSFSNQPQHFGDGTRLSIL.

This chain uses TRBV28 with TRBJ1-2; possibly TRBD1 for D (5 bases). This CDR3 region has 14 residues. Germline lookup yields CDR1 MDHEN and CDR2 SYDVKM. V lost 1 base to trimming and J lost 8 bases, with 14 bases between them. CDR3 region: CASSLLAGFRGYTF. The DNA of the CDR3 is TGTGCCAGCAGTTTATTGGCAGGGTTTAGAGGCTACACCTTC.

CDR3 amino acids: CASSHTGGERWSNQPQHF. The CDR3 DNA reads TGTGCCAGCAGTCATACAGGGGGCGAAAGATGGAGCAATCAGCCCCAGCATTTT. The rearrangement links TRBV6-2 or TRBV6-3 to TRBJ1-5, with TRBD1 matching over 9 bases. The length of the CDR3 is 18 residues. V trimming: 5 bases; J trimming: 1 base; junction bases outside the gene matches: 12. In germline, CDR1 is MNHEY, CDR2 SVGEGT.

The chain joins TRBV9 to TRBJ2-2; 10 bases fit TRBD2. The CDR3 sequence is 16 residues long. V was clipped by 3 bases and J by 6 bases; unmatched bases: 8. Germline-derived CDR1 and CDR2 are SGDLS and YYNGEE. The CDR3 nucleotides read TGTGCCAGCAGCGCCCCGGGACTAGCGTATCCCGGGGAGCTGTTTTTT. This codes for CASSAPGLAYPGELFF.

This clone has more than one count but fewer than ten. Here the CDR3 DNA reads TGTGCCAGCAGCTTATTGGACGGGAGCACCATATATTTT. It is translated as CASSLLDGSTIYF. The V and J genes are TRBV7-9 and TRBJ1-3; no clear D gene. The CDR3 is 13 amino acids. CDR1 is SEHNR, CDR2 FQNEAQ, per germline (reference sequence). The germline V and J ends were trimmed by 2 bases and 9 bases, with 11 bases remaining between them.

The V call is TRBV7-3, the J call TRBJ1-1; 11 positions match TRBD1. The V segment lost 5 bases and the J segment 11 bases; nucleotides outside the gene matches: 10. Germline lookup yields CDR1 SGHTA and CDR2 FQGTGA. The CDR3 spans 14 residues. The CDR3 is CASSTGQGAVLAFF. The CDR3 DNA follows: TGTGCCAGCAGCACCGGACAGGGGGCTGTATTGGCTTTCTTT.

V usage is TRBV5-4 and J usage is TRBJ2-3; D gene ambiguous. Germline V lookup: CDR1 SGHNT, CDR2 YYREEE (reference sequence). V gave up 4 bases and J gave up 4 bases, with 7 bases separating them. The CDR3 has 12 amino acids. CDR3 sequence reads: CASSLPPDTQYF. The CDR3 region has the DNA TGTGCCAGCAGCCTCCCTCCAGATACGCAGTATTTT.

The chain links TRBV19 to TRBJ1-4; a weak D match, TRBD1 (6 bases). CDR3 length equals 15 residues. Germline V lookup: CDR1 LNHDA, CDR2 SQIVND (reference sequence). V lost 8 bases and J 7 bases, leaving 20 bases between the germline ends. The CDR3 coding sequence is TGTGCCAGTTCTGGGGGATCAGGGGTGGTTGAAAAACTGTTTTTT. Its protein is CASSGGSGVVEKLFF.

V and J are TRBV2 and TRBJ2-7; TRBD2 is a possible D gene (6 bases). This CDR3 has 15 amino acids. Trimming cost V 1 base and J 3 bases, with 13 bases left between them. Germline values: CDR1 SNHLY, CDR2 FYNNEI. The CDR3 DNA reads as TGTGCCAGCAGTGAAGGGACGGCGGGGTACTACGAGCAGTACTTC. Its protein product is CASSEGTAGYYEQYF. Supplemented by reference TRBV2 and TRBJ2-7, the full variable domain reads EPEVTQTPSHQVTQMGQEVILRCVPISNHLYFYWYRQILGQKVEFLVSFYNNEISEKSEIFDDQFSVERPDGSNFTLKIRSTKLEDSAMYFCASSEGTAGYYEQYFGPGTRLTVT.

This clone was seen just once. The genes are TRBV2 and TRBJ2-2; 12 positions match TRBD2. Germline V gives CDR1 SNHLY, CDR2 FYNNEI. The CDR3 is made up of 15 amino acids. With 6 bases clipped from V and 5 bases from J, the junction kept 4 bases outside the gene matches. The CDR3 DNA reads as TGTGCCAGCAGACGACTAGCGGGAGAGACCGGGGAGCTGTTTTTT. This encodes CASRRLAGETGELFF.

This chain joins TRBV3-1 (or the pseudogene TRBV3-2) and TRBJ2-3, with TRBD1 as a possible D gene (6 bases). Germline CDR1 reads LGHDT; CDR2 reads YNNKEL (reference sequence). The CDR3 has 14 residues. The V end lost 5 bases, the J end lost 1 base, and 10 bases lay between the germline ends. CDR3 amino acids: CASSTGYGTDTQYF. CDR3 nucleotides: TGTGCCAGCAGCACAGGGTACGGCACAGATACGCAGTATTTT.

The chain links TRBV7-2 to TRBJ2-1; 10 positions agree with TRBD1. V was pared by 5 bases and J by 8 bases, with 9 bases of the junction left unmatched. The CDR3 runs 15 residues. The germline V gene encodes CDR1 SGHTA and CDR2 FQGNSA. The CDR3 DNA follows: TGTGCCAGCAGCCCAGACAGGGGGCAGATTGATGAGCAGTTCTTC. Translation gives CASSPDRGQIDEQFF.

The rearrangement joins TRBV6-5 to TRBJ1-5, with 8 bases aligning to TRBD1. Germline V gene sequence: CDR1 MNHEY, CDR2 SVGAGI. Germline trimming cut 6 bases from V and 5 bases from J; bases unmatched to any gene: 9. The CDR3 runs to 15 residues. The CDR3 nucleotides read TGTGCCAGCAGAGCTGACAGGGGAGGCGATCAGCCCCAGCATTTT. Its translation: CASRADRGGDQPQHF.

This chain links TRBV7-2 with TRBJ1-3; a weak D match, TRBD1 (6 bases). Germline assignment: CDR1 SGHTA and CDR2 FQGNSA. Trimming removed 5 bases from V and 8 bases from J, with 13 bases in between. This CDR3 is 13 amino acids long. CDR3 protein: CASSARTVHTIYF. The DNA of the CDR3 is TGTGCCAGCAGCGCCAGGACAGTACACACCATATATTTT. The full variable domain, in which reference TRBV7-2 and TRBJ1-3 provide the parts outside the CDR3, is GAGVSQSPSNKVTEKGKDVELRCDPISGHTALYWYRQSLGQGLEFLIYFQGNSAPDKSGLPSDRFSAERTGGSVSTLTIQRTQQEDSAVYLCASSARTVHTIYFGEGSWLTVV.